Given below is one T cell receptor (beta chain) in context. Its antigen remains unidentified. A read error likely explains this, since a far larger clone differs by one base. PCR involved 60 Vbeta and 13 Jbeta primers. Sequencing was performed with immunoSEQ multiplex PCR; in TCRdb, only in-frame clones are kept and a portion is missing. The sample has under 150,000 clones, 73% seen once. The CDR3 is made up of 14 amino acids. In germline, CDR1 is MNHEY, CDR2 SMNVEV (reference sequence). These data are taken from a study of cytomegalovirus exposure and HLA in healthy donors. Study observations and caveats: When a later analysis was performed, an Asian-associated ancestry cluster reportedly had fewer N-insertions than the approximately 680-donor mean. DRB1 had the most TCR associations and HLA-C the fewest, a later analysis found, with rates varying by HLA locus. The productive fraction for most TCR beta V segments was about 87% or about 30% in an earlier analysis. Researchers reported in a later analysis that common viral pathogens appeared linked to several top clusters.

The sequence came from a woman aged 40 to 50 in good health and CMV-seronegative. This rearrangement joins TRBV27 to TRBJ2-2; TRBD2 might be the D (5 bases). The sample consisted of PBMCs. The CDR3 loop is CASSDWPNTGVLFF. The CDR3 nucleotides are TGTGCCAGCAGCGACTGGCCTAACACCGGGGTGCTGTTTTTT.